This passage covers 27 T cell receptor beta chains from one sample sequenced in a study of OX40 agonist ivuxolimab in advanced cancers. TCRdb keeps only in-frame clones here, not all; method: immunoSEQ multiplex PCR. The sample has roughly 70,000 clones, about nine tenths seen once. This specimen was CD4+ or CD8+ T cells sorted from blood, taken in a trial of the OX40 agonist ivuxolimab. All receptors come from an adult with an advanced solid tumor such as melanoma, head and neck, liver or kidney cancer.

This CDR3 is CASSRTSGRWRELFF. CDR3 in DNA: TGTGCCAGCAGCAGGACTAGCGGGAGGTGGCGGGAGCTGTTTTTT. The chain has TRBV5-6 and TRBJ2-2; 14 bases line up with TRBD2. The germline gives CDR1 SGHDT, CDR2 YYEEEE. The CDR3 runs to 15 residues. V lost 4 bases, J lost 9 bases, and 5 bases stayed unmatched. The variable domain in full, with the rest retrieved from reference TRBV5-6 and TRBJ2-2, is DAGVTQSPTHLIKTRGQQVTLRCSPKSGHDTVSWYQQALGQGPQFIFQYYEEEERQRGNFPDRFSGHQFPNYSSELNVNALLLGDSALYLCASSRTSGRWRELFFGEGSRLTVL.

The chain has TRBV7-3 and TRBJ2-5, with 10 bases fitting TRBD1. The assigned J gene may be wrong: the sequence end matches TRBJ2-7 better. The length of the CDR3 is 15 residues. From germline, CDR1 is SGHTA and CDR2 FQGTGA. CDR3 nucleotide sequence: TGTGCCAGCAGCTTGGACAGGGGGAACTCCTACGAGCAGTACTTC. Protein product: CASSLDRGNSYEQYF.

This chain joins TRBV7-9 and TRBJ1-1; no definite D call. CDR3 size: 14 residues. Germline CDR1 is SEHNR and CDR2 is FQNEAQ (reference sequence). V lost 2 bases and J lost 0, with 7 bases in between. The CDR3 bases are TGTGCCAGCAGCTTAACTTGGGTGAACACTGAAGCTTTCTTT. Amino acids: CASSLTWVNTEAFF.

This chain joins TRBV2 and TRBJ2-1; D is uncertain. V was trimmed by 3 bases and J by 8 bases, leaving 8 bases between them. The CDR3 sequence is 12 residues long. The germline V gene has CDR1 SNHLY and CDR2 FYNNEI. The CDR3 protein is CASSESIYEQFF. CDR3 bases: TGTGCCAGCAGTGAGTCTATTTATGAGCAGTTCTTC.

The chain employs TRBV7-2 and TRBJ2-7; D call uncertain. This CDR3 spans 15 amino acids. Trimming removed 5 bases at V and 3 bases at J, with 17 bases between. CDR1 SGHTA and CDR2 FQGNSA come from the germline V gene. The CDR3 loop reads CASSPDWVSIYEQYF. In nucleotides, the CDR3 is TGTGCCAGCAGCCCCGATTGGGTTTCGATCTACGAGCAGTACTTC.

V and J are TRBV7-9 and TRBJ2-3; D is perhaps TRBD2 (6 bases). The CDR3 is 19 amino acids. Germline loops: CDR1 SEHNR, CDR2 FQNEAQ (reference sequence). Between the trimmed V and J ends, which lost 1 base and 4 bases, there was a span of 24 bases. The CDR3: CASSLGLAGSPWSADTQYF. The CDR3 DNA reads as TGTGCCAGCAGCTTAGGTTTGGCGGGAAGTCCATGGTCCGCAGATACGCAGTATTTT.

V is TRBV6-1 and J is TRBJ2-1; no definite D call. This CDR3 has 15 amino acids. The V gene lost 3 bases and the J gene lost 0 bases, with 9 bases spanning the gap. The germline V gene has CDR1 MNHNS and CDR2 SASEGT. CDR3 DNA sequence: TGTGCCAGCAGTGACGGGCCGAGCTCCTACAATGAGCAGTTCTTC. Translation gives CASSDGPSSYNEQFF.

The rearrangement joins TRBV5-6 to TRBJ2-3, with unresolved D. Germline-derived CDR1 and CDR2 are SGHDT and YYEEEE. The V and J ends lost 4 bases and 2 bases respectively, with 14 bases between them. The CDR3 is 15 residues long. This CDR3 is CASSPQRAPTDTQYF. CDR3 in DNA: TGTGCCAGCAGCCCCCAGCGCGCCCCCACAGATACGCAGTATTTT.

J is TRBJ2-3 and V is TRBV10-1, with a weak D call TRBD2 (5 bases). Germline assignment: CDR1 WNHNN and CDR2 SYGVQD (reference sequence). Trimming took off 3 bases at V and 6 bases at J, with 10 bases between the two ends. The CDR3 spans 13 residues. CDR3 loop: CASSDLADDTQYF. In nucleotides, the CDR3 is TGCGCCAGCAGTGATCTAGCAGATGATACGCAGTATTTT.

CDR3 amino acids: CASSPRTGYNEQFF. The CDR3 coding sequence is TGTGCCAGCAGCCCCCGGACAGGCTACAATGAGCAGTTCTTC. The rearrangement uses TRBV27 and TRBJ2-1; 7 positions match TRBD1. Germline V gives CDR1 MNHEY, CDR2 SMNVEV (reference sequence). The length of the CDR3 is 14 residues. Unmatched junction bases numbered 5, after V lost 6 bases and J lost 3 bases.

The genes are TRBV28 and TRBJ2-7; 8 nucleotides match TRBD2. The CDR3 has 14 amino acids. Germline V gene lookup returns CDR1 MDHEN and CDR2 SYDVKM. Trimming at V came to 8 bases and at J to 0 bases, leaving 6 bases not matched to a gene. CDR3: CASWGGTSSYEQYF. In DNA, the CDR3 is TGTGCCAGCTGGGGGGGGACTAGCTCCTACGAGCAGTACTTC. The variable domain in full, completed from reference TRBV28 and TRBJ2-7, reads DVKVTQSSRYLVKRTGEKVFLECVQDMDHENMFWYRQDPGLGLRLIYFSYDVKMKEKGDIPEGYSVSREKKERFSLILESASTNQTSMYLCASWGGTSSYEQYFGPGTRLTVT.

The gene calls are TRBV20-1 and TRBJ2-1; D unclear. The V end was cut by 4 bases, the J end by 8 bases, with 6 bases between. CDR1 is DFQATT and CDR2 is SNEGSKA in the germline V gene (reference sequence). The CDR3 sequence is 10 residues long. The CDR3 reads CSAILDEQFF. CDR3 DNA sequence: TGCAGTGCTATTCTGGATGAGCAGTTCTTC.

Only one count was recorded for this clone. The chain joins TRBV25-1 to TRBJ2-7; 7 nucleotides align to TRBD1. V was clipped by 6 bases and J by 0 bases; unmatched bases: 8. This CDR3 has 15 amino acids. Germline CDR1 reads MGHDK; CDR2 reads SYGVNS. CDR3 bases: TGTGCCAGCAGAGCCACAGGGGCTACCTCCTACGAGCAGTACTTC. Its protein is CASRATGATSYEQYF.

The chain uses TRBV11-3 and TRBJ2-1; 12 bases fit TRBD2. The CDR3 length is 19 residues. The V gene's germline CDR1 is SGHNT and CDR2 YENEEA. V was clipped by 2 bases and J by 4 bases; unmatched bases: 12. The chain's CDR3 is CASSLYAGPGTSGYNEQFF. CDR3 DNA: TGTGCCAGCAGCTTATATGCCGGTCCCGGGACTAGCGGGTACAATGAGCAGTTCTTC.

V usage is TRBV7-9 and J usage is TRBJ2-2; D uncertain. The germline V gene has CDR1 SEHNR and CDR2 FQNEAQ (reference sequence). Between the trimmed V and J ends, which lost 8 bases and 5 bases, there was a span of 12 bases. The CDR3 is made up of 13 amino acids. The CDR3 DNA reads TGTGCCAGCCTTGGGTTGAAGACCGGGGAGCTGTTTTTT. The encoded protein is CASLGLKTGELFF.

This chain joins TRBV27 and TRBJ2-1; 7 bases line up with TRBD1. V was pared by 9 bases and J by 4 bases, with 6 bases of the junction left unmatched. This CDR3 is built from 13 residues. Looked up from germline, CDR1 is MNHEY and CDR2 is SMNVEV (reference sequence). The CDR3 region is CASRQGIYNEQFF. The CDR3 DNA reads as TGTGCCAGTCGACAGGGAATATACAATGAGCAGTTCTTC.

The J gene is TRBJ1-1, the V gene TRBV25-1; unclear D gene. This CDR3 contains 11 residues. In germline, CDR1 is MGHDK, CDR2 SYGVNS. V was clipped by 4 bases and J by 11 bases, with 11 bases between them. This CDR3 reads CASSVLANAFF. In nucleotides, the CDR3 is TGTGCCAGCAGTGTCTTGGCGAACGCTTTCTTT.

This sequence joins TRBV14 and TRBJ2-1, with a weak D call TRBD2 (6 bases). V lost 5 bases to trimming and J lost 13 bases, with 18 bases between them. The V gene's germline CDR1 is SGHDN and CDR2 FVKESK. The CDR3 sequence is 13 residues long. The DNA of the CDR3 is TGTGCCAGCAGCAACCGGGACTCCAAGCTTCAGTTCTTC. Its protein is CASSNRDSKLQFF.

V gene TRBV6-1 combines with J gene TRBJ2-1; 8 bases line up with TRBD2. There are 14 residues in the CDR3. Germline CDR1 and CDR2: MNHNS and SASEGT. Germline trimming cut 7 bases from V and 6 bases from J; bases unmatched to any gene: 8. The CDR3 nucleotides read TGTGCCAGCACCGAGAGGACTAGCATCAATGAGCAGTTCTTC. This encodes CASTERTSINEQFF.

The CDR3 DNA is TGTGCCAGCAGCGTTACGGGACTAGCGGCACAAGAGACCCAGTACTTC. It specifies CASSVTGLAAQETQYF. The chain couples TRBV7-3 to TRBJ2-5, with 11 positions matching TRBD2. The germline V gene has CDR1 SGHTA and CDR2 FQGTGA. CDR3 length: 16 residues. The V segment lost 5 bases and the J segment 2 bases; nucleotides outside the gene matches: 7. Together with reference TRBV7-3 and TRBJ2-5, the CDR3 gives the full variable domain: GAGVSQTPSNKVTEKGKYVELRCDPISGHTALYWYRQSLGQGPEFLIYFQGTGAADDSGLPNDRFFAVRPEGSVSTLKIQRTERGDSAVYLCASSVTGLAAQETQYFGPGTRLLVL.

The J gene is TRBJ2-7, the V gene TRBV7-2; D possibly corresponds to TRBD2 (5 bases). The CDR3 contains 16 residues. Germline V gives CDR1 SGHTA, CDR2 FQGNSA. V was clipped by 2 bases and J by 0 bases, with 14 bases between them. The DNA of the CDR3 is TGTGCCAGCAGCTTATTAAGTGGGAGCAACTCCTACGAGCAGTACTTC. Translation gives CASSLLSGSNSYEQYF.

The gene calls are TRBV9 and TRBJ1-2, with D tentatively TRBD1 (5 bases). The CDR3 contains 15 residues. With 0 bases removed from V and 4 bases from J, the gap between germline ends came to 13 bases. Germline values: CDR1 SGDLS, CDR2 YYNGEE. In DNA, the CDR3 is TGTGCCAGCAGCGTAGCGCAGGGAGGAGGCTATGGCTACACCTTC. Residues: CASSVAQGGGYGYTF.

The chain carries TRBV18 and TRBJ1-1; TRBD1 matches at 7 bases. The germline V gene has CDR1 KGHSH and CDR2 LQKENI. Unmatched junction bases numbered 8, after V lost 4 bases and J lost 6 bases. The CDR3 has 14 residues. CDR3 nucleotides: TGTGCCAGCTCACTCCAACAGGGGTTCCCTGAAGCTTTCTTT. Translated: CASSLQQGFPEAFF.

The chain combines TRBV6-6 with TRBJ2-7; D is ambiguous. Per germline, CDR1 MNHNY and CDR2 SVGAGI (reference sequence). The V end was cut by 6 bases, the J end by 9 bases, with 15 bases between. This CDR3 has 12 residues. The CDR3 DNA reads as TGTGCCAGCAGCAACCCCACTTACCCGCAGTACTTC. The encoded protein is CASSNPTYPQYF.

The chain links TRBV11-2 to TRBJ2-3; 10 bases fit TRBD2. The CDR3 has 16 amino acids. In germline, CDR1 is SGHAT, CDR2 FQNNGV. V gave up 5 bases and J gave up 4 bases; unmatched junction bases: 9. The CDR3 nucleotides are TGTGCCAGCAGCCCTATCAGCGGGAGGGCCGCAGATACGCAGTATTTT. It yields the protein CASSPISGRAADTQYF.

In its sample, this clone was seen once. The rearrangement links TRBV7-9 to TRBJ2-2; 10 nucleotides align to TRBD2. CDR3 length: 16 residues. V dropped 3 bases and J dropped 7; count of bases not matched to a gene: 8. Germline lookup yields CDR1 SEHNR and CDR2 FQNEAQ (reference sequence). This CDR3 is CASSLTSGRAVGELFF. As DNA, the CDR3 is TGTGCCAGCAGCTTGACCAGCGGGAGGGCCGTCGGGGAGCTGTTTTTT.

V and J are TRBV6-1 and TRBJ2-7; weak D call: TRBD1 (5 bases). CDR1 and CDR2 from the germline V gene are MNHNS and SASEGT. The CDR3 has 15 residues. V was shortened by 6 bases and J by 2 bases, with 17 bases between the two germline ends. CDR3 coding DNA: TGTGCCAGCAGGGACCCGACAGTCCCCCCCTACGAGCAGTACTTC. As protein: CASRDPTVPPYEQYF.